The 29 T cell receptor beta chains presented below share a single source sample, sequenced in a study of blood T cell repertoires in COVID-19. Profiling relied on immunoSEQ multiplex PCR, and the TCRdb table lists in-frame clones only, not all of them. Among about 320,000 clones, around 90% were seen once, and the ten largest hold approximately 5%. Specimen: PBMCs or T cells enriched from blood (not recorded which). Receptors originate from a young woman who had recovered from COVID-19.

CDR3 residues: CASSVAPPGVSGQSGTQYF. The CDR3, as DNA: TGTGCCAGCAGCGTAGCTCCCCCCGGCGTTAGCGGTCAGAGCGGGACCCAGTACTTC. The V call is TRBV9, the J call TRBJ2-5, with a weak D call TRBD2 (6 bases). V lost 0 bases and J lost 7, with 28 bases in between. The germline CDR1 and CDR2 sequences are SGDLS and YYNGEE. The length of the CDR3 is 19 residues.

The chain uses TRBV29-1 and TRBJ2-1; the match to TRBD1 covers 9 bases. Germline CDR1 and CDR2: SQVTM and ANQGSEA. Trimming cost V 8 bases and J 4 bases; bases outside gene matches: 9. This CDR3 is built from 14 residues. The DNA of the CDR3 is TGCAGCTTTCGAGGGGGACAGGGATACAATGAGCAGTTCTTC. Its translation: CSFRGGQGYNEQFF.

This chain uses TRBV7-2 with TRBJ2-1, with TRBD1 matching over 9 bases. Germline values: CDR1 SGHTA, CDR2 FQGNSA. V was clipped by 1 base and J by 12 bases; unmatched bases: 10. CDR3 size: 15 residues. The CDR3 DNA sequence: TGTGCCAGCAGCTTAGGACAGGGGGGGGTTAAGGCGCAGTTCTTC. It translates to CASSLGQGGVKAQFF.

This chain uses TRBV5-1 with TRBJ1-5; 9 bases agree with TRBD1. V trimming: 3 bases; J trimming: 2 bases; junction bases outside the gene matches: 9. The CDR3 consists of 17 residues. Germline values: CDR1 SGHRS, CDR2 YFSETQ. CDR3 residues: CASSSGTGSGGNQPQHF. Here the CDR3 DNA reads TGCGCCAGCAGCTCCGGGACAGGGTCCGGGGGCAATCAGCCCCAGCATTTT.

CDR3 sequence (DNA): TGCGCCAGCAGTCGAACCAAAGGGGGCGTTTCACCCCTCCACTTT. It yields the protein CASSRTKGGVSPLHF. The chain employs TRBV4-1 and TRBJ1-6; 7 bases align to TRBD1. Germline CDR1 reads MGHRA; CDR2 reads YSYEKL. Germline trimming cut 6 bases from V and 9 bases from J; bases unmatched to any gene: 11. There are 15 residues in the CDR3.

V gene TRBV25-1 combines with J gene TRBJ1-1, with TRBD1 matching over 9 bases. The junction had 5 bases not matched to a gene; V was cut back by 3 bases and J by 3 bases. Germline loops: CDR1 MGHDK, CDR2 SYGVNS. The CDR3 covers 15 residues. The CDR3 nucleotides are TGTGCCAGCAGTGACGACAGGGGGTTGGACACTGAAGCTTTCTTT. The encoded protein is CASSDDRGLDTEAFF.

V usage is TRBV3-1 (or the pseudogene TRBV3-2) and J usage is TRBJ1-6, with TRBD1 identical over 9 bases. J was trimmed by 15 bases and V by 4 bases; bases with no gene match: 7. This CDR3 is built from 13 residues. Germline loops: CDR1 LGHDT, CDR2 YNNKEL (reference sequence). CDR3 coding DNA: TGTGCCAGCAGCCCTGGGGACAGGGCTAACCTCCACTTT. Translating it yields CASSPGDRANLHF.

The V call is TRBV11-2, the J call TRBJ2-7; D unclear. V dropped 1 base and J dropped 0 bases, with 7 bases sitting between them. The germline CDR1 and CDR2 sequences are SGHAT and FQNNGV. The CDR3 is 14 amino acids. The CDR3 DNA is TGTGCCAGCAGCTTAGTTGCCAGCTCCTACGAGCAGTACTTC. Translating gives CASSLVASSYEQYF.

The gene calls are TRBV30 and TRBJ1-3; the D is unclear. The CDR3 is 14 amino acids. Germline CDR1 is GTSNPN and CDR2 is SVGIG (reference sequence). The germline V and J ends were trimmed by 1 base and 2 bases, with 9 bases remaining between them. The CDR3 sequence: CAWSENSPGNTIYF. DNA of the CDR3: TGTGCCTGGAGTGAAAACAGTCCTGGAAACACCATATATTTT.

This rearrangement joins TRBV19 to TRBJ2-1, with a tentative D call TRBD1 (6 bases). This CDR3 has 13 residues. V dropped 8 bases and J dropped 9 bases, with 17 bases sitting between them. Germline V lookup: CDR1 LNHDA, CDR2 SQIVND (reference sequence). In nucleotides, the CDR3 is TGTGCCAGTGGGGGCCAAACCTTCGGTGAGCAGTTCTTC. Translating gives CASGGQTFGEQFF.

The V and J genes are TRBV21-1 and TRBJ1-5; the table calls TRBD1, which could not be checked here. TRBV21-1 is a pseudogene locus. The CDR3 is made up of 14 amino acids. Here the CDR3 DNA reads TGTGCCAGCATGAGAGGGGGCGAAGCTCAGCCCCAGCATTTT. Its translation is CASMRGGEAQPQHF.

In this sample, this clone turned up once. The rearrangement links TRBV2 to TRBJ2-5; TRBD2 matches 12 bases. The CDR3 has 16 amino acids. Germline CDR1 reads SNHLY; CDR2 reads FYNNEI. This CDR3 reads CATGGTSGPARETQYF. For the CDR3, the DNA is TGTGCGACTGGGGGGACTAGCGGGCCAGCAAGGGAGACCCAGTACTTC.

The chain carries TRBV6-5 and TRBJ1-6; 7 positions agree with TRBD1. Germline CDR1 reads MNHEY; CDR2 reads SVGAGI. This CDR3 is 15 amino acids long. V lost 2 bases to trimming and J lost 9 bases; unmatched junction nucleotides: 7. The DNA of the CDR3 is TGTGCCAGCAGTTACGACAGGGACAGAAGTTCACCCCTCCACTTT. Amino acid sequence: CASSYDRDRSSPLHF.

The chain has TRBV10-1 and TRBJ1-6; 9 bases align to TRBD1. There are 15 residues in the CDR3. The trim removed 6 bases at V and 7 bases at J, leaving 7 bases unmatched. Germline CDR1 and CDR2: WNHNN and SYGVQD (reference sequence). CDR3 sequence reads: CASSHGQGKNSPLHF. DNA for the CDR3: TGCGCCAGCAGCCATGGACAGGGGAAAAATTCACCCCTCCACTTT.

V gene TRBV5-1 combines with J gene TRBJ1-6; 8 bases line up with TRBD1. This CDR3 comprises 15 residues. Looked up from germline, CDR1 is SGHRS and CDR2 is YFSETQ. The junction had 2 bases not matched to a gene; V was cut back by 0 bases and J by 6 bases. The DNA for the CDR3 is TGCGCCAGCAGCTTGGGGGACAGGATTAATTCACCCCTCCACTTT. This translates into CASSLGDRINSPLHF.

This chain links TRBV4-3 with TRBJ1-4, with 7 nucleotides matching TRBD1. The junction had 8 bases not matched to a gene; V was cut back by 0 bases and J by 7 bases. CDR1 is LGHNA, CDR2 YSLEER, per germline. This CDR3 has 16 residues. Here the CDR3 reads CASSQDLGGGGEKLFF. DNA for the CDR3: TGCGCCAGCAGCCAAGATCTCGGAGGGGGCGGTGAAAAACTGTTTTTT.

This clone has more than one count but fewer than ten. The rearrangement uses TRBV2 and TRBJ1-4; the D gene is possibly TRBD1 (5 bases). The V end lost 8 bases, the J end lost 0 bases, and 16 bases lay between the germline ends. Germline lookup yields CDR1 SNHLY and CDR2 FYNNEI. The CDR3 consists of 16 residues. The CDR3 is CASLFGAGPTNEKLFF. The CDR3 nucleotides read TGTGCCAGCCTCTTCGGTGCGGGGCCAACTAATGAAAAACTGTTTTTT.

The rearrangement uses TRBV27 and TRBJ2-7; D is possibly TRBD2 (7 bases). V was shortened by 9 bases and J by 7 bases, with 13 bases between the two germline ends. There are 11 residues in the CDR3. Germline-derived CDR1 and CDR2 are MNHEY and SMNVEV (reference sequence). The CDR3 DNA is TGTGCCAGTTCCGGGGGGCATGAGCAGTACTTC. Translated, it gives CASSGGHEQYF.

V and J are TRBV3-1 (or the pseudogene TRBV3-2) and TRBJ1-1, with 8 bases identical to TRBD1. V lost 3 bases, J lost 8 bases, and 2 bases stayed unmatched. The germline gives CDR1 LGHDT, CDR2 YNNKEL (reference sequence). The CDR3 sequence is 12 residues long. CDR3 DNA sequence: TGTGCCAGCAGCCAGTGGGACAGGGAAGCTTTCTTT. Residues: CASSQWDREAFF.

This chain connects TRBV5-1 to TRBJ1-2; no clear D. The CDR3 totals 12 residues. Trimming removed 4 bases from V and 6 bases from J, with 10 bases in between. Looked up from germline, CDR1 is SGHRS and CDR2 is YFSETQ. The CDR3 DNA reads TGCGCCAGCAGCGACGGGAATAATGGCTACACCTTC. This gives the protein CASSDGNNGYTF.

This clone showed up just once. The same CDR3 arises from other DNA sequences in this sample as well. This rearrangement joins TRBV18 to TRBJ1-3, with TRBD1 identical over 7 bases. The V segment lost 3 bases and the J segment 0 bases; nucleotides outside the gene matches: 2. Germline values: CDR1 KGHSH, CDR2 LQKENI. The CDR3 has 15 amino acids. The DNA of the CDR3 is TGTGCCAGCTCACCCGGGACAGACTCTGGAAACACCATATATTTT. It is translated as CASSPGTDSGNTIYF.

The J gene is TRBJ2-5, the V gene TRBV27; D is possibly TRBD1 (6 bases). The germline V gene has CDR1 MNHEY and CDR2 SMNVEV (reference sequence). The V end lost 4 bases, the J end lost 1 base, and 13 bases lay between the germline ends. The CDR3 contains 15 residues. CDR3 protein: CASSSNGQTQETQYF. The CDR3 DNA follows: TGTGCCAGCAGTTCGAACGGACAGACCCAAGAGACCCAGTACTTC.

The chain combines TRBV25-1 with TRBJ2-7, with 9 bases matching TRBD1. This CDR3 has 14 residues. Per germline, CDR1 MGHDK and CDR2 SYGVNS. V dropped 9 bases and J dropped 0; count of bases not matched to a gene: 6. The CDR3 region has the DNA TGTGCCAGAAACGGGACAGGGACCTCCTACGAGCAGTACTTC. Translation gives CARNGTGTSYEQYF.

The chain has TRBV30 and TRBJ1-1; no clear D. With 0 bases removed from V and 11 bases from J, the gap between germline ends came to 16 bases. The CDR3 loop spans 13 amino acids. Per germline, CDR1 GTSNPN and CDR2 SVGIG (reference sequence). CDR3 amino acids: CAWSVKALRGAFF. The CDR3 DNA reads TGTGCCTGGAGTGTAAAGGCACTCCGAGGGGCTTTCTTT.

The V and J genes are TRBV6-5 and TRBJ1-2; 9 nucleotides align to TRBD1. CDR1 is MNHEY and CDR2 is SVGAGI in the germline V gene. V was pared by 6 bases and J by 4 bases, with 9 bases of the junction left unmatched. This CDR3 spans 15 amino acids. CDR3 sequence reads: CASRRTGAFTYGYTF. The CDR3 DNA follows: TGTGCCAGCAGACGGACAGGGGCTTTTACCTATGGCTACACCTTC.

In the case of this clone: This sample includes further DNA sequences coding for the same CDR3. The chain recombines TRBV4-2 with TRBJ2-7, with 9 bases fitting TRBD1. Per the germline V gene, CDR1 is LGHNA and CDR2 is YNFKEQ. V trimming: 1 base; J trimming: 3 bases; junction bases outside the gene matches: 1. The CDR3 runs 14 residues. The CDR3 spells CASSQGQGDYEQYF. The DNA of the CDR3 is TGTGCCAGCAGCCAAGGACAGGGGGACTACGAGCAGTACTTC.

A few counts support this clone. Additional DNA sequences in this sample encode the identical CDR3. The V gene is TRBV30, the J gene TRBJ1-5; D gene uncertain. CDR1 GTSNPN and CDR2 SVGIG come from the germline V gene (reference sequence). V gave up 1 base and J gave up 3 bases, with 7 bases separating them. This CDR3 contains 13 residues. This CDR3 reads CAWSGQTNQPQHF. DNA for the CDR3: TGTGCCTGGAGTGGGCAAACCAATCAGCCCCAGCATTTT.

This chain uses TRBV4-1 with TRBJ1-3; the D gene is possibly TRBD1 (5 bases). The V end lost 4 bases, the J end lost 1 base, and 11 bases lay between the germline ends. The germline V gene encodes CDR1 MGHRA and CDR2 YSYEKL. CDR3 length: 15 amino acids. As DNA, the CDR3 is TGCGCCAGCAGCCGCAGGGAACAGTCTGGAAACACCATATATTTT. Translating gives CASSRREQSGNTIYF.

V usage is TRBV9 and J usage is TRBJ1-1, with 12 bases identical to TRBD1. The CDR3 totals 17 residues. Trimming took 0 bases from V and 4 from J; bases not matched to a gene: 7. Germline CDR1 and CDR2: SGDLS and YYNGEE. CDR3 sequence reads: CASSVAGQGAFGTEAFF. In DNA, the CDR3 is TGTGCCAGCAGCGTAGCGGGACAGGGGGCCTTCGGCACTGAAGCTTTCTTT.